The entry below describes one T cell receptor (beta chain). The sample originates from a study of cytomegalovirus exposure and HLA in healthy donors. CDR3 length: 16 residues. The ends lost 5 bases at V and 7 bases at J; junction bases unmatched: 13. The PCR had 60 Vbeta and 13 Jbeta primers. Generated by immunoSEQ multiplex PCR, the TCRdb table keeps only in-frame clones and is missing some. The sample has around 130,000 clones; about 76% are singletons. The chain carries TRBV23-1 and TRBJ2-2; 7 nucleotides align to TRBD2. TRBV23-1 is an ORF, and what it does is uncertain. The sample was PBMCs. The TCR was taken from a man aged 35-49 years in good health and CMV-seropositive. For the CDR3, the DNA is TGCGCCAGCAGTTCACCAGCGGGACTAACCATCGGGGAGCTGTTTTTT. As protein: CASSSPAGLTIGELFF.